The following is a TCR beta chain sequence with its context. The target of this receptor is not known. Per-base quality was not reported, and no clone a single base away is much larger than it. The sample is drawn from a study of blood T cell repertoires in COVID-19 (dated by TCRdb to 2018 to 2020). For the study in its entirety: Collaborator samples came from the United States, Italy and Spain and covered acute and convalescent phases of COVID-19. The dataset comprised deeply sampled blood TCRbeta repertoires from subjects exposed to, actively infected with, or recovered from COVID-19. The repertoires were released in a freely available public database meant as a resource for research on the immune response to SARS-CoV-2. Where available, HLA class I and class II types were obtained from metadata supplied by the sample provider rather than from assay-based typing. The material from the prospective study consisted of cDNA or gDNA derived from T cells, B-cell-depleted T cells, or PBMCs. The sample metadata nearly always contained a de-identified subject ID, COVID-19 status, age in years and sex. The samples were drawn from the first 160 participants of the ongoing ImmuneRACE study and from roughly 1,300 subjects provided by 6 global collaborators. Overall results and qualifications from the work: Clinical and demographic metadata were provided uncurated, with the amount varying by source and participant.

TCRbeta CDR3 regions were amplified from genomic DNA by means of the immunoSEQ Assay, a bias-controlled multiplex PCR. For the original study's pipeline: The number of nucleated cells in each sample was estimated from the amplification of reference gene primers within the assay. Sequence reads were collapsed and filtered to measure the absolute abundance of every unique TCRbeta CDR3 rearrangement. For each sample, productive Simpson clonality was calculated by taking the square root of Simpson's diversity index across productive rearrangements. TCRdb limited this immuneACCESS table to in-frame rearrangements with V and J called. A share of clones is missing; checked studies link under half to unresolved V genes, and the rest is unexplained. Clonal size and the V and J genes are those of that table, whereas D and trimming came from the DNA. In all, the sample holds about 150,000 clones, and 90% of those were seen once. Of the sample, approximately 0.48% is held by the ten largest clones.

Each collaborating institution followed its own protocols to collect whole blood in K2EDTA tubes. Collaborator samples were shipped for TCRbeta analysis as frozen whole blood, isolated PBMCs, or DNA extracted from either sample type. V and J lose 6 bases and 11 bases, and a span of 7 bases separates them. Including the terminal cysteine and phenylalanine, the CDR3 comprises 8 residues. The read is trimmed to its CDR3 DNA, 24 bases read in frame from base 1. Reading the germline V gene gives CDR1 SQVTM and CDR2 ANQGSEA. Sequencing input: peripheral blood. The chain is made from TRBV29-1 and TRBJ1-1, with no confident D gene call. This clonotype was sampled from a man over 45 with acute or convalescent COVID-19. DNA sequence: TGCAGCGTCGCTGGCGCTTTCTTT. Translated, it reads CSVAGAFF.